The source of this T cell receptor beta chain is a study of blood T cells in healthy people across ages (dated by TCRdb to the mid-2010s). Study-wide context: In model experiments, roughly one uniquely barcoded TCR beta cDNA molecule per two T cells was captured by template switching. Age-related changes in TCR beta repertoire diversity were measured in the study by deep sequencing normalized with unique cDNA molecular identifiers. The donors were split into four age groups: young (average around 15 years), middle-aged (about 40), aged (62) and long-lived (more than 80). Donors of different ages were randomly distributed across sequencing lanes to avoid experimental bias. Two additional independent replicas of 1 million unique cDNA reads from the same blood draw were analyzed for two donors (one aged 18 to 30 and one aged 80 or older).

The donors were some 39 Caucasian individuals from Russia, aged about 6 to 95 years, who were systemically healthy. Each donor gave about 9.8 milliliters of peripheral blood, drawn into EDTA-treated Vacutainer tubes. Ficoll-Paque density-gradient centrifugation was used to isolate PBMCs, with at least 6 million per sample. Trizol reagent was used to extract total RNA from PBMCs, with at least 5.5 micrograms per sample. Naive CD45RAhigh/CD27high T cell percentages were measured by flow cytometry on a PBMC aliquot from every donor. The library was produced with 5' RACE. Sequencing relied on an Illumina HiSeq 2500. A second PCR of about 6 to 11 cycles was performed with a sample-barcoded 5' primer and a J-beta primer mix. A unique molecular identifier was introduced onto each TCR beta cDNA molecule by a template-switch 5' adaptor carrying 12 random nucleotides. At least 2.5 million CDR3-containing paired-end reads were obtained from each sample. All of the RNA was converted into first-strand cDNA using the Mint cDNA synthesis kit, with a TRBC-specific oligonucleotide serving as the primer. After uracil-DNA glycosylase treatment, a first 18-cycle PCR used universal primers M1SS and BC2_uni_R on all cDNA. The authors' analysis ran thus. For normalization, 1 million high-quality reads were randomly selected from each sample, with every read carrying a distinct molecular identifier. Instead of being binned into consensus sequences, reads that shared molecular identifiers were thrown out. MiTCR, with a Q25 quality threshold and the strictest error-elimination algorithm, was used for CDR3 identification, clonotype clustering and error correction. A nonparametric unseen species model with Euler transformation was used to estimate lower-bound total TCR beta diversity. TCRdb cleaned the public reads at Q25 with fastp, built clones with MiXCR and kept in-frame beta chains. Merged by CDR3 protein, the rows form single entries marked with the most common genes and DNA. The V and J calls were not made by the authors but by TCRdb's processing. Across this sample there are under 850,000 distinct CDR3 sequences, with 35% to 40% seen only once. The top ten hold around 13% of the sample.

The research as a whole found: As age increased, observed TCR beta diversity per million T cells dropped in a roughly linear way, and a significant reduction was already evident by age 40. Bulk unsorted PBMC profiling prevented conclusive comparison of naive and antigen-experienced compartments. Estimates of total diversity from one million sequenced T cells were regarded as lower bounds and underestimates. There was a strong correlation between observed TCR beta diversity and the percentage of naive T cells measured by flow cytometry. The CMV infection status of donors was not known, potentially confounding age-related changes in expanded clonotypes. Compared with the aged group, the long-lived group had more naive CD4+ T cells, fewer expanded clones and increased TCR diversity, a pattern suggesting age selection.

The CDR3 measures 13 amino acids from cysteine to phenylalanine. The CDR3 DNA has 39 bases and is translated from base 1. Sequences DFQATT (CDR1) and SNEGSKA (CDR2) are obtained from the germline V gene (reference sequence). Cut back by 6 bases and 5 bases, the V and J ends lie 16 bases apart. Comments on this clonotype: This receptor's antigen is unknown. Per-nucleotide qualities are absent, and no much larger clonotype sits a single base away.

The TCR originated in a man aged 18 to 30 in good health. Sequencing input: blood. The chain was built from TRBV20-1 and TRBJ1-1; the D gene is perhaps TRBD1, on 5 matching bases. The nucleotide sequence is given as TGCAGTGCCCAATCGGGGCTTGGGACTGAAGCTTTCTTT. Translation gives CSAQSGLGTEAFF.